Described below is a single T cell receptor beta chain sequence and its context. Its cognate antigen is unknown. Other nucleotide sequences in the sample specify the same CDR3. The sample belongs to a study of cytomegalovirus exposure and HLA in healthy donors. General study results and limits: Subsequent analysis of the approximately 110 validation repertoires found a tendency for first-cohort TCR clusters to co-occur. Some TCR beta chains (roughly 160 of them) were listed as cytomegalovirus-associated.

Repertoires were generated with immunoSEQ multiplex PCR, while TCRdb's copy carries only in-frame clones and drops some. The sample comprises about 330,000 clones, 87% of which are singletons, and more than 0.9% rests with the top ten. The CDR3 extends over 14 amino acids. With V trimmed by 0 bases and J by 2 bases, 3 bases remained unmatched. CDR1 and CDR2 (germline): GTSNPN, SVGIG (reference sequence). The V gene is TRBV30, the J gene TRBJ2-7; 8 bases fit TRBD1. This TCR derives from a woman aged 30 to 39 in good health and CMV-seropositive. What was sequenced was PBMCs. CDR3 in amino acids: CAWSVGTGPYEQYF. The DNA of the CDR3 is TGTGCCTGGAGTGTAGGGACAGGACCCTACGAGCAGTACTTC. Drawing the rest from reference TRBV30 and TRBJ2-7, the complete variable domain is SQTIHQWPATLVQPVGSPLSLECTVEGTSNPNLYWYRQAAGRGLQLLFYSVGIGQISSEVPQNLSASRPQDRQFILSSKKLLLSDSGFYLCAWSVGTGPYEQYFGPGTRLTVT.